This is a list of T cell receptor beta chains from one sample in a study of blood T cell repertoires in COVID-19. Libraries were prepared by immunoSEQ multiplex PCR; TCRdb keeps only in-frame clonotypes and omits some of them. Counted here are approximately 15,000 clones, approximately 92% occurring once; the ten biggest clones make up about 15%. Sequencing was performed on peripheral blood. These TCRs come from a man in his fifties or sixties with active COVID-19. Both conserved end residues are part of each CDR3. The D gene is left open where the match is weak. Expanded clones are given a class, and other clones once, few, many or no size at all.

j_gene	v_gene	abundance	d_gene	CDR3nt	CDR3aa
TRBJ2-1	TRBV4-2	.	TRBD2	TGTGCCAGCAGCCAAGATGGCGGGAGGGCAGGGGAGCAGTTCTTC	CASSQDGGRAGEQFF
TRBJ2-7	TRBV7-9	.	TRBD1	TGTGCCAGCAGCCCTGGACAGGGGAAATCCTACGAGCAGTACTTC	CASSPGQGKSYEQYF
TRBJ1-1	TRBV7-8	.	TRBD1	TGTGCCAGCAGCTTAGTGGCCGGGACAGGGAACACTGAAGCTTTCTTT	CASSLVAGTGNTEAFF
TRBJ2-7	TRBV5-1	.	TRBD2	TGCGCCAGCAGCTCCACTAGCGGGATGAGGTACGAGCAGTACTTC	CASSSTSGMRYEQYF
TRBJ2-2	TRBV11-3	.	TRBD2	TGTGCCAGCTCAGGGCGGGAGAAGAACACCGGGGAGCTGTTTTTT	CASSGREKNTGELFF
TRBJ2-1	TRBV28	few	.	TGTGCCAGCAGTTTAATGGGATTGCGGGAAATTAGTGCGAGCTCCTACAATGAGCAGTTCTTC	CASSLMGLREISASSYNEQFF
TRBJ2-7	TRBV28	.	.	TGTGCCAGCAGTTTAGCGGACTCCTACGAGCAGTACTTC	CASSLADSYEQYF
TRBJ2-1	TRBV6-4	.	.	TGTGCCAGCAGTGTAGTGGGGGACACCCACAATGAGCAGTTCTTC	CASSVVGDTHNEQFF
TRBJ2-1	TRBV28	.	.	TGTGCCAGCAGTACAAGTTTATGGTACAATGAGCAGTTCTTC	CASSTSLWYNEQFF
TRBJ1-6	TRBV7-2	.	.	TGTGCCAGCAGCCCCTGGGGGGGAAATTCACCCCTCCACTTT	CASSPWGGNSPLHF
TRBJ1-1	TRBV6-5	.	.	TGTGCCAGCAAATTCATGAACACTGAAGCTTTCTTT	CASKFMNTEAFF
TRBJ2-7	TRBV7-9	once	.	TGTGCCAGCAGCTTAGACTCATCCCAAGTCTTCGAGCAGTACTTC	CASSLDSSQVFEQYF
TRBJ1-6	TRBV6-6	.	.	TGTGCCAGCAGTTACCCCGAGATGAACTCACCCCTCCACTTT	CASSYPEMNSPLHF
TRBJ1-1	TRBV9	.	.	TGTGCCAGCAGCGGGGGAGAGCGAACTCAAGCTTTCTTT	CASSGGERTQAFF
TRBJ1-1	TRBV3-1/TRBV3-2	.	.	TGTGCCAGCAGCCAAGAGGCCAGGGTTGAACGGAACACTGAAGCTTTCTTT	CASSQEARVERNTEAFF
TRBJ2-7	TRBV15	.	.	TGTGCCACCAGCAGTGGACTGCCCTCCTACGAGCAGTACTTC	CATSSGLPSYEQYF
TRBJ1-1	TRBV4-2	.	.	TGTGCCAGCAGCCAAGTTATTCCCGTGAACACTGAAGCTTTCTTT	CASSQVIPVNTEAFF
TRBJ1-1	TRBV7-2	.	.	TGTGCCAGCAGCTCGCACCGGACAAAGAACACTGAAGCTTTCTTT	CASSSHRTKNTEAFF
TRBJ2-1	TRBV28	.	TRBD2	TGTGCCAGCAGTTTATGGACTAGCGGGACCCACAATGAGCAGTTCTTC	CASSLWTSGTHNEQFF
TRBJ2-7	TRBV7-7	.	.	TGTGCTAGCAGCTTAGCCCGGGACTACGAGCAGTACTTC	CASSLARDYEQYF
TRBJ2-3	TRBV5-6	.	.	TGTGCCAGCAGCCGCCCCAGGGGAAGCTGGGGCACAGATACGCAGTATTTT	CASSRPRGSWGTDTQYF
TRBJ1-2	TRBV7-8	.	TRBD1	TGTGCCAGCAGCTCCAGGGGGACGGCCAACTATGGCTACACCTTC	CASSSRGTANYGYTF
TRBJ1-4	TRBV4-3	.	.	TGCGCCAGCAGCCAAGATTCGGCCAACGGGGATGAAAAACTGTTTTTT	CASSQDSANGDEKLFF
TRBJ2-6	TRBV19	.	.	TGTGCCAGTAGTATGGCTATCCCGACAGAGTTTGGGGCCAACGTCCTGACTTTC	CASSMAIPTEFGANVLTF
TRBJ2-2	TRBV24-1	.	TRBD2	TGTGCCACCAGTGGGACTAGCGACACCGGGGAGCTGTTTTTT	CATSGTSDTGELFF
TRBJ2-1	TRBV28	.	TRBD2	TGTGCCAGCATGACAGCGGGAGGGCGATTTACTGAGCAGTTCTTC	CASMTAGGRFTEQFF
TRBJ2-1	TRBV3-1/TRBV3-2	.	.	TGTGCCAGCAGCCAAGCGGGTCAAGACAATGAGCAGTTCTTC	CASSQAGQDNEQFF
TRBJ2-2	TRBV6-5	.	.	TGTGCCAGCAGTACAGACGGGATGAACACCGGGGAGCTGTTTTTT	CASSTDGMNTGELFF
TRBJ2-6	TRBV18	.	.	TGTGCCAGCTCACCAGCATTTTTTGTAGCCGGGGCCAACGTCCTGACTTTC	CASSPAFFVAGANVLTF
TRBJ2-5	TRBV24-1	.	TRBD1	TGTGCCACCAGTGATTTGGGGGGACAGGGAGAGACCCAGTACTTC	CATSDLGGQGETQYF
TRBJ1-2	TRBV4-3	.	.	TGCGCCAGCAGCCAGCAAGGGGTGGGCTATGGCTACACCTTC	CASSQQGVGYGYTF
TRBJ1-6	TRBV4-1	.	.	TGCGCCAGCAGCCAAGTCCCCCTACTAAGGAGCTCCTATAATTCACCCCTCCACTTT	CASSQVPLLRSSYNSPLHF
TRBJ1-1	TRBV27	.	TRBD1	TGTGCCAGCAGTTTCTCATCGGACAGGAGGGCTTTCTTT	CASSFSSDRRAFF
TRBJ2-1	TRBV7-3	.	TRBD2	TGTGCCAGCAGCCGCCTTAGCGGGAGCTCCTACAATGAGCAGTTCTTC	CASSRLSGSSYNEQFF
TRBJ2-5	TRBV7-2	.	TRBD2	TGTGCCAGCAGCTTACTCCGGGACTATCAAGAGACCCAGTACTTC	CASSLLRDYQETQYF
TRBJ2-5	TRBV11-1	.	TRBD1	TGTGCCAGCAGCTGGAGACAGGGGGCAAAGACCCAGTACTTC	CASSWRQGAKTQYF
TRBJ2-7	TRBV7-2	.	TRBD2	TGTGCCAGCACTTCTAGCGGGATAATCTACGAGCAGTACTTC	CASTSSGIIYEQYF
TRBJ1-6	TRBV6-6	.	TRBD1	TGTGCCAGCAGATTACCCGGGACAGGGGAATCACCCCTCCACTTT	CASRLPGTGESPLHF
TRBJ1-1	TRBV3-1/TRBV3-2	.	.	TGTGCCAGCAGCCATGGACTGATGAACACTGAAGCTTTCTTT	CASSHGLMNTEAFF
TRBJ2-7	TRBV19	few	.	TGTGCCAGTAGTGTGGCCGACAGGTGGAACGAGCAGTACTTC	CASSVADRWNEQYF
TRBJ2-5	TRBV4-1	.	.	TGCGCCAGCAGCCAACGACTAGACGGGGAGACCCAGTACTTC	CASSQRLDGETQYF
TRBJ2-5	TRBV14	.	.	TGTGCCAGCAGCCAAGGAGGCTTCCAAGAGACCCAGTACTTC	CASSQGGFQETQYF
TRBJ2-2	TRBV18	.	TRBD2	TGTGCCAGCTCACCAGGGACTAGCGGGTTCACCGGGGAGCTGTTTTTT	CASSPGTSGFTGELFF
TRBJ2-3	TRBV5-1	.	TRBD2	TGCGCCAGCAGCCCCGGGTCGGGAGGGCCGGGTACGCAGTATTTT	CASSPGSGGPGTQYF
TRBJ1-2	TRBV7-2	.	TRBD1	TGTGCCAGCAGCTTAGGGACAGGGGCCATGGACGGCTACACCTTC	CASSLGTGAMDGYTF
TRBJ1-2	TRBV2	.	TRBD1	TGTGCCAGCAGTGTCGACAGGGTAAAGGACTATGGCTACACCTTC	CASSVDRVKDYGYTF
TRBJ2-3	TRBV9	.	TRBD2	TGTGCCAGCAGCGACAGGACTAGTTCGGATACGCAGTATTTT	CASSDRTSSDTQYF
TRBJ2-3	TRBV7-9	.	TRBD2	TGTGCCAGCAGCTATACTATAGGGGGACTAGCGGGAACAGATACGCAGTATTTT	CASSYTIGGLAGTDTQYF
TRBJ1-1	TRBV7-2	few	.	TGTGCCAGCAGCTTTTGGGGGGATTCTACTGAAGCTTTCTTT	CASSFWGDSTEAFF
TRBJ2-1	TRBV6-2/TRBV6-3	.	TRBD2	TGTGCCAGCAGTTACCTTTCTAGCGGTGAGCAGTTCTTC	CASSYLSSGEQFF
TRBJ2-7	TRBV10-3	.	TRBD2	TGTGCCATCAGTGATCAGGGGACTAGCGGGAACTACGAGCAGTACTTC	CAISDQGTSGNYEQYF
TRBJ1-2	TRBV12-3/TRBV12-4	.	.	TGTGCCAGCAGCCCCGGGACTGCGGCTGGCTACACCTTC	CASSPGTAAGYTF
TRBJ1-2	TRBV18	once	TRBD1	TGTGCCAGCTCTCCCGGGACAGGGTCCTATGGCTACACCTTC	CASSPGTGSYGYTF
TRBJ2-5	TRBV7-9	.	TRBD2	TGTGCCAGCAGCTTAACTAGCGGGAGGTCTCAAGAGACCCAGTACTTC	CASSLTSGRSQETQYF
TRBJ2-7	TRBV7-2	.	.	TGTGCCAGCAGCCAAGCCCTGACAAGTAATAGCTACGAGCAGTACTTC	CASSQALTSNSYEQYF
TRBJ2-1	TRBV4-1	.	TRBD2	TGCGCCAGCAGCCAAGATCGGCTAGCGGGGTCGTATGAGCAGTTCTTC	CASSQDRLAGSYEQFF
TRBJ2-5	TRBV24-1	.	.	TGTGCCACCAGTGACATGAGGGACACATCCGAAGAGACCCAGTACTTC	CATSDMRDTSEETQYF
TRBJ1-5	TRBV18	.	.	TGTGCCAGCTCACCCAGGGGTGGCGGGCCCTATAGCAATCAGCCCCAGCATTTT	CASSPRGGGPYSNQPQHF
TRBJ2-1	TRBV7-2	.	TRBD2	TGTGCCAGCATTCGGCGGGAGGGGGGGTACAATGAGCAGTTCTTC	CASIRREGGYNEQFF